This T cell receptor (beta chain) was obtained from a study of T cells in Graves' hyperthyroidism and ophthalmopathy. Amplification of TCR beta CDR3 regions was performed using RNA transcripts as template. First-round RT-PCR with HTBI primers amplified the TCR CDR3 region. TCRdb passed the multiplex PCR reads through MiXCR, listing each CDR3 protein once. This sample has some 500,000 distinct CDR3 sequences, with approximately 15% found just once. The receptor was derived from a woman under 30 with Graves' hyperthyroidism. The source material was blood.

The DNA for the CDR3 is TGTGCCAGCAGCCGGGACTGGACAGATACGCAGTATTTT. Protein sequence: CASSRDWTDTQYF. The V gene is TRBV9, the J gene TRBJ2-3, with a tentative D call TRBD2 (6 bases). Germline V gene lookup returns CDR1 SGDLS and CDR2 YYNGEE. The CDR3 is 13 residues long. The V and J ends lost 4 bases and 3 bases respectively, with 9 bases between them.